The next 5 T cell receptor beta chains were all read from a single sample in a study of blood T cell repertoires in COVID-19. TCRdb's copy holds only in-frame clones and misses some; the assay was immunoSEQ multiplex PCR. This table has about 200,000 clones, over 85% appearing once. Specimen: PBMCs or T cells enriched from blood (not recorded which). The receptors were gathered from a young woman with acute COVID-19.

V usage is TRBV2 and J usage is TRBJ2-3, with TRBD1 identical over 9 bases. The CDR3 has 15 amino acids. Losses at the gene ends were 8 bases for V and 7 bases for J; bases not matched to a gene: 13. Germline CDR1 is SNHLY and CDR2 is FYNNEI. In nucleotides, the CDR3 is TGTGCCAGCTTTCAACCGGGACAGGGATTTTATACGCAGTATTTT. Translated, it gives CASFQPGQGFYTQYF.

V and J are TRBV6-5 and TRBJ2-5, with TRBD1 identical over 8 bases. The CDR3 has 16 residues. In germline, CDR1 is MNHEY, CDR2 SVGAGI. V lost 3 bases, J lost 4 bases, and 10 bases stayed unmatched. CDR3 residues: CASSYLGQGVGETQYF. CDR3 sequence (DNA): TGTGCCAGCAGTTATCTTGGACAGGGTGTGGGAGAGACCCAGTACTTC.

The chain links TRBV5-5 to TRBJ1-5; D gene ambiguous. V lost 0 bases and J lost 4, with 11 bases in between. This CDR3 is 15 amino acids long. Germline assignment: CDR1 SGHKS and CDR2 YYEKEE (reference sequence). The CDR3 DNA is TGTGCCAGCAGCTTGGACAGTTACCTGAATCAGCCCCAGCATTTT. It encodes CASSLDSYLNQPQHF.

The chain couples TRBV5-6 to TRBJ2-1; D perhaps matches TRBD2 (7 bases). V lost 1 base to trimming and J lost 4 bases, with 9 bases between them. CDR3 size: 14 residues. Germline V lookup: CDR1 SGHDT, CDR2 YYEEEE. CDR3 bases: TGTGCCAGCAGCTTGAGGGGGGGATACAATGAGCAGTTCTTC. Protein product: CASSLRGGYNEQFF.

V is TRBV11-2 and J is TRBJ2-1; D perhaps matches TRBD1 (6 bases). Trimming cost V 2 bases and J 2 bases, with 10 bases left between them. The CDR3 extends over 15 amino acids. Germline-derived CDR1 and CDR2 are SGHAT and FQNNGV. The CDR3 sequence: CASSLFRGAYNEQFF. The DNA of the CDR3 is TGTGCCAGCAGCTTATTCAGGGGCGCCTACAATGAGCAGTTCTTC.